A selection of T cell receptor beta chains follows, all from one sample in a study of T cells in Graves' hyperthyroidism and ophthalmopathy. MiXCR, run by TCRdb on the multiplex PCR reads, gives a single entry per CDR3 protein. The sample includes 500,000 to 650,000 distinct CDR3 sequences, approximately 48% of them seen just once. The source material was peripheral blood or thyroid tissue (not recorded which). These receptor sequences come from an adult woman with Graves' disease, either hyperthyroidism or ophthalmopathy (not recorded which). Each CDR3 is given with its conserved first and last residue. D genes are given only for firm matches. Some rows have no size entry. The others give once, few or many, or a class for an expanded clone.

TRBV29-1	-	TRBJ2-7	TRBD1	TGCAGCGTTGAGCTGGACAGGAGCTCCTACGAGCAGTACTTC	CSVELDRSSYEQYF
TRBV2	-	TRBJ1-2	TRBD1	TGTGCCAGCAGAGCGGACAGGGGGCAGGACTATGGCTACACCTTC	CASRADRGQDYGYTF
TRBV20-1	-	TRBJ1-5	TRBD1	TGCAGTGTTACAGGGACAGTGGATTCGGGGCCCCAGCATTTT	CSVTGTVDSGPQHF
TRBV10-3	many	TRBJ1-6	-	TGTGCCATCAGTGGGTCGGACCTGAATAATTCACCCCTCCACTTT	CAISGSDLNNSPLHF
TRBV9	-	TRBJ1-1	-	TGTGCCAGCAGCGGATCAGGGTTTAACACTGAAGCTTTCTTT	CASSGSGFNTEAFF
TRBV13	-	TRBJ2-7	-	TGTGCCAGCAGCTCCTCCCTCGGGCTTGGGGACACTATTTCCTACGAGCAGTACTTC	CASSSSLGLGDTISYEQYF
TRBV29-1	-	TRBJ2-5	TRBD2	TGCAGCGTTGAAGACTCGGGACTAGAAGAGACCCAGTACTTC	CSVEDSGLEETQYF
TRBV20-1	many	TRBJ2-7	-	TGCAGTGCCACGGCCGGGGGCGAGCAGTACTTC	CSATAGGEQYF
TRBV10-3	-	TRBJ1-5	TRBD1	TGTGCCACCCAATCAGGGGGGGAACAGCCCCAGCATTTT	CATQSGGEQPQHF
TRBV11-2	many	TRBJ1-1	TRBD1	TGTGCCAGCAGCTTAGCGCGACAGGGAAGGTTGATGAACACTGAAGCTTTCTTT	CASSLARQGRLMNTEAFF
TRBV20-1	many	TRBJ1-5	-	TGCAGTGCTAGTGAGGCCGCAGGCCAGCCCCAGCATTTT	CSASEAAGQPQHF
TRBV6-1	few	TRBJ2-2	-	TGTGCCAGCAGCTCCCAGGGGCCTTCCGGGGAGCTGTTTTTT	CASSSQGPSGELFF
TRBV5-1	-	TRBJ2-7	-	TGCGCCAGCAGCCCTGGGACGCCTTGGGACGAGCAGTACTTC	CASSPGTPWDEQYF
TRBV4-1	many	TRBJ1-4	-	TGCGCCAGCAGCCTCATAGTCGGTGAAAAACTGTTTTTT	CASSLIVGEKLFF
TRBV5-1	-	TRBJ2-5	TRBD2	TGCGCCAGCAGCTTGAGCGGGAGGAAAGAGACCCAGTACTTC	CASSLSGRKETQYF
TRBV10-3	-	TRBJ2-5	-	TGTGCCATCAGTGAGTCTGGGATGGAGACCCAGTACTTC	CAISESGMETQYF
TRBV4-3	many	TRBJ2-6	-	TGCGCCAGCAGCACACACTCCTTCTCTGGGGCCAACGTCCTGACTTTC	CASSTHSFSGANVLTF
TRBV4-1	many	TRBJ1-4	-	TGCGCCAGCAGCCCCCGGACAGCAACTAATGAAAAACTGTTTTTT	CASSPRTATNEKLFF
TRBV24-1	-	TRBJ2-7	TRBD2	TGTGCCACCAGTGATTTATTAGGACTAGCCTACGAGCAGTACTTC	CATSDLLGLAYEQYF
TRBV10-3	many	TRBJ2-7	TRBD2	TGTGCCATCAGTGAGTCTAGCGGGAGAGGGTTTCGGGAGCAGTACTTC	CAISESSGRGFREQYF
TRBV12-3/TRBV12-4	-	TRBJ1-2	-	TGTGCCAGCAGCCGAAGGGTAGGGTACACCTTC	CASSRRVGYTF
TRBV10-3	once	TRBJ1-2	-	TGTGCCATCAGTGCGGCCGAAGGGGGAGTGAACTATGGCTACACCTTC	CAISAAEGGVNYGYTF
TRBV4-2	-	TRBJ1-1	-	TGTGCCAGCAGTCCGAGGGGGGTTGGGGAGAGCATGAACACTGAAGCCTTCTTT	CASSPRGVGESMNTEAFF
TRBV5-8	few	TRBJ2-7	TRBD2	TGTGCCAGCAGCTTATTAGCGGGAGATTACGAGCAGTACTTC	CASSLLAGDYEQYF
TRBV11-2	many	TRBJ2-2	-	TGTGCCAGCAGCTTTACAGGGAGCGCCGGGGAGCTGTTTTTT	CASSFTGSAGELFF
TRBV29-1	-	TRBJ2-5	TRBD1	TGCAGCGTCGAAGCAGGGGGCAACTTC	CSVEAGGNF
TRBV5-1	few	TRBJ1-1	TRBD1	TGCGCCACCAAACCGGGACAGGGTATCATGAACACTGAAGCTTTCTTT	CATKPGQGIMNTEAFF
TRBV5-1	-	TRBJ2-6	TRBD1	TGCGCCAGCAGCTTGGACAGGGGCATGAACACTGAAGCTTTC	CASSLDRGMNTEAF
TRBV2	-	TRBJ1-1	-	TGTGCCAGCAGGTACTCTGAAGCTTTCTTT	CASRYSEAFF
TRBV20-1	-	TRBJ2-7	TRBD1	TGCAGTGCTTTGACAGGGGCTTCCTACGAGCAGTACTTC	CSALTGASYEQYF
TRBV14	once	TRBJ2-6	-	TGTGCCAGCAGCCAAGATACGGTGAACACTGAAGCTTTC	CASSQDTVNTEAF
TRBV13	-	TRBJ1-1	TRBD1	TGTGCCAGCAGCCCAAGGGACAGGGGGATGAACACTGAAGCTTTCTTT	CASSPRDRGMNTEAFF
TRBV2	few	TRBJ2-7	TRBD1	TGTGCCAGCAGGGGGACAGGGACTAACGAGCAGTACTTC	CASRGTGTNEQYF
TRBV9	-	TRBJ2-2	TRBD1	TGTGCCAGCAGCCAGGGGGTGAACACCGGGGAGCTGTTTTTT	CASSQGVNTGELFF
TRBV11-3	once	TRBJ1-2	TRBD1	TGTGCCAGCAGCTTCCTACAGGGGGAAAACACCTTC	CASSFLQGENTF
TRBV7-2	-	TRBJ1-5	-	TGTGCCAGCAGCCAAGCTCGACTCAATCAGCCCCAGCATTTT	CASSQARLNQPQHF
TRBV14	-	TRBJ1-1	-	TGTGCCAGCACTCGGACAGCTGCGAACACTGAAGCTTTCTTT	CASTRTAANTEAFF
TRBV10-3	many	TRBJ1-1	TRBD1	TGTGCCATCAGGACCCGGGACAGGGGAGGTCGATATCAAGAATCTGAAGCTTTCTTT	CAIRTRDRGGRYQESEAFF
TRBV30	-	TRBJ1-3	-	TGTGCCTGGAGCCCCTCGGGGGAGAACACCATATATTTT	CAWSPSGENTIYF
TRBV2	few	TRBJ1-2	TRBD1	TGTGCCAGCACCCTCCTACAGGGGACCTATGGCTACACCTTC	CASTLLQGTYGYTF
TRBV2	-	TRBJ2-5	TRBD2	TGTGCCAGCAGCTCCCTCGGGACTAGCGGGAGTGAGACCCAGTACTTC	CASSSLGTSGSETQYF
TRBV20-1	-	TRBJ2-6	-	TGCAGTGCTAGAGACGATCGGGATTTCTCTGGGGCCAACGTCCTGACTTTC	CSARDDRDFSGANVLTF
TRBV6-5	-	TRBJ2-7	TRBD2	TGTGCCAGCAGTACTCGCAAAACCCTAGCGGGAGGAAGCGAGCAGTACTTC	CASSTRKTLAGGSEQYF
TRBV13	-	TRBJ1-6	TRBD1	TGTGCCAGCAGTCTAGAACAGGACAGGGGCAGCTCACCCCTCCACTTT	CASSLEQDRGSSPLHF
TRBV20-1	many	TRBJ1-2	TRBD1	TGCAGTCCCGGGGACAGGGGAAACTATGGCTACACCTTC	CSPGDRGNYGYTF
TRBV19	-	TRBJ1-1	TRBD1	TGTGCCAGTAGTATAGCAGGGGGCATAGTGAACACTGAAGCTTTCTTT	CASSIAGGIVNTEAFF
TRBV10-3	-	TRBJ2-2	-	TGTGCCATCAGTACAAGCACCGGGGAGCTGTTTTTT	CAISTSTGELFF
TRBV15	-	TRBJ1-5	TRBD1	TGTGCCACCAGCGGCGTACAGGGGAATCAGCCCCAGCATTTT	CATSGVQGNQPQHF
TRBV6-4	many	TRBJ2-2	-	TGTGCCAGCAGTGACGGGAGCACCGGGGAGCTGTTTTTT	CASSDGSTGELFF
TRBV5-8	-	TRBJ2-5	-	-	CASSFYICSATPGAQYF
TRBV19	-	TRBJ2-2	TRBD1	TGTGCCAGTAGTGGCCAAAGGGGGCGAAGGGAAACCGGGGAGCTGTTTTTT	CASSGQRGRRETGELFF
TRBV29-1	-	TRBJ2-2	-	TGCAGCGTTGAACTAATCGGATCACCGAACACCGGGGAGCTGTTTTTT	CSVELIGSPNTGELFF
TRBV6-6	-	TRBJ1-5	-	TGTGCCAGCAGTTACCCGGTTCCCAATCAGCCCCAGCATTTT	CASSYPVPNQPQHF
TRBV7-3	few	TRBJ2-7	-	TGTGCCAGCAGCTCTCCTAGGCTAGCGCCCGGAGTCTACGAGCAGTACTTC	CASSSPRLAPGVYEQYF
TRBV7-3	-	TRBJ1-2	-	TGTGCCAGCAGCTTAGGGGGGGCGGCCGGCTACACCTTC	CASSLGGAAGYTF